Listed here are 24 T cell receptor beta chains from one sample, sequenced in a study of T cells in Graves' hyperthyroidism and ophthalmopathy. From RNA transcripts, TCR beta CDR3 regions were amplified. An initial round of RT-PCR targeting the TCR CDR3 relied on the HTBI primer set. TCRdb re-called the multiplex PCR reads with MiXCR, one entry per CDR3 protein. The sample contains roughly 520,000 distinct CDR3 sequences, around a quarter of which appear only once. Sample: blood. The origin of the receptors is a woman in her twenties or thirties with Graves' ophthalmopathy.

The genes are TRBV19 and TRBJ2-7; 7 bases are a match to TRBD1. With V trimmed by 5 bases and J by 6 bases, 7 bases remained unmatched. The CDR3 is made up of 13 amino acids. The germline V gene encodes CDR1 LNHDA and CDR2 SQIVND (reference sequence). The CDR3 loop is CASSLTGPSEQYF. The CDR3 DNA reads TGTGCCAGTAGTCTGACAGGGCCCTCCGAGCAGTACTTC.

This clonotype was counted many times. The CDR3 region is CASSLGTGGWVVRNTEAFF. As DNA, the CDR3 is TGCGCCAGCAGCTTGGGGACCGGGGGCTGGGTGGTGAGGAACACTGAAGCTTTCTTT. This rearrangement joins TRBV5-1 to TRBJ1-1; weak D call: TRBD1 (6 bases). In germline, CDR1 is SGHRS, CDR2 YFSETQ. Deletions cut 0 bases from V and 1 base from J, with 22 bases between. The CDR3 has 19 amino acids.

The chain carries TRBV7-3 and TRBJ1-1; 9 bases align to TRBD1. Germline values: CDR1 SGHTA, CDR2 FQGTGA. The CDR3 spans 14 residues. V shed 3 bases and J 7 bases; nucleotides not matched to a gene: 6. This CDR3 reads CASSFGTGIHEAFF. For the CDR3, the DNA is TGTGCCAGCAGCTTCGGGACAGGGATTCATGAAGCTTTCTTT.

The gene calls are TRBV5-6 and TRBJ1-2; D call uncertain. The germline V gene encodes CDR1 SGHDT and CDR2 YYEEEE. Trimming took 4 bases from V and 10 from J, leaving 14 bases between them. CDR3 length: 12 amino acids. CDR3 bases: TGTGCCAGCAGCCTGGGGTCGGGGATCTACACCTTC. This translates into CASSLGSGIYTF.

The chain has TRBV19 and TRBJ1-2; 9 bases are a match to TRBD1. V gave up 7 bases and J gave up 4 bases; unmatched junction bases: 16. The CDR3 loop spans 17 amino acids. The germline V gene encodes CDR1 LNHDA and CDR2 SQIVND (reference sequence). CDR3 region: CASTRLDGTGLVYGYTF. CDR3 bases: TGTGCCAGTACCAGACTCGACGGGACAGGGTTGGTCTATGGCTACACCTTC.

The CDR3 DNA is TGTGCCAGCAGTTTCAGGCGGACAGGGGAGGGCTACACCTTC. Its protein is CASSFRRTGEGYTF. The chain links TRBV27 to TRBJ1-2; TRBD1 matches 9 bases. This CDR3 contains 14 residues. V lost 3 bases to trimming and J lost 8 bases; unmatched junction nucleotides: 7. Germline values: CDR1 MNHEY, CDR2 SMNVEV (reference sequence).

In this sample, this clonotype turned up many times. The chain couples TRBV2 to TRBJ1-4; D not certain. Looked up from germline, CDR1 is SNHLY and CDR2 is FYNNEI. The CDR3 loop spans 12 amino acids. Deletions cut 10 bases from V and 7 bases from J, with 13 bases between. The CDR3 DNA reads TGTGCCACGCGGAGGTCCGGTGAAAAACTGTTTTTT. Its translation is CATRRSGEKLFF.

This clonotype was recorded at least ten times. The rearrangement uses TRBV2 and TRBJ2-5, with 8 bases matching TRBD2. V lost 4 bases to trimming and J lost 2 bases; unmatched junction nucleotides: 3. This CDR3 comprises 14 residues. The germline V gene has CDR1 SNHLY and CDR2 FYNNEI. In DNA form, the CDR3 reads TGTGCCAGCAGTGGAGTAGCGGGGCAAGAGACCCAGTACTTC. Translation: CASSGVAGQETQYF. Combining the CDR3 with reference TRBV2 and TRBJ2-5 gives the whole variable domain EPEVTQTPSHQVTQMGQEVILRCVPISNHLYFYWYRQILGQKVEFLVSFYNNEISEKSEIFDDQFSVERPDGSNFTLKIRSTKLEDSAMYFCASSGVAGQETQYFGPGTRLLVL.

On this clonotype itself: Given a much more abundant clone one base away, this may be a read error. The chain couples TRBV6-2 or TRBV6-3 to TRBJ2-7; D unclear. The V and J ends lost 5 bases and 3 bases respectively, with 8 bases between them. This CDR3 is 12 amino acids long. Germline-derived CDR1 and CDR2 are MNHEY and SVGEGT. In DNA form, the CDR3 reads TGTGCCAGCAGTGCCCCCTACTACGAGCAGTACTTC. Residues: CASSAPYYEQYF.

The chain uses TRBV6-4 and TRBJ1-2, with D tentatively TRBD1 (5 bases). V was cut by 5 bases and J by 8 bases, with 21 bases left in between. This CDR3 contains 15 residues. The V gene's germline CDR1 is MRHNA and CDR2 SNTAGT. This CDR3 reads CASSYGAGWRGGYTF. CDR3 nucleotide sequence: TGTGCCAGCAGTTACGGGGCAGGGTGGCGTGGCGGCTACACCTTC.

Note on this clonotype: One junction end disagrees with the germline gene, perhaps due to a read error. The chain links TRBV24-1 to TRBJ2-4, with a weak D call TRBD1 (8 bases). This CDR3 region has 16 residues. Per the germline V gene, CDR1 is KGHDR and CDR2 is SFDVKD. The CDR3 bases are TGTGCCACCAGTACAGGGGGAGGGGGACCCAAAAACATTAAGTACTTC. Its translation: CATSTGGGGPKNIKYF.

This clonotype was counted at least ten times. The V call is TRBV6-5, the J call TRBJ2-7; no definite D call. Germline V lookup: CDR1 MNHEY, CDR2 SVGAGI. Trimming cost V 2 bases and J 2 bases, with 10 bases left between them. This CDR3 has 14 amino acids. CDR3 nucleotide sequence: TGTGCCAGCAGTTACCGGCAGCTACCCTACGAGCAGTACTTC. As protein: CASSYRQLPYEQYF.

This clonotype was observed at least ten times. This chain uses TRBV7-9 with TRBJ2-2; D gene uncertain. Looked up from germline, CDR1 is SEHNR and CDR2 is FQNEAQ (reference sequence). This CDR3 contains 13 residues. V was cut by 5 bases and J by 7 bases, with 11 bases left in between. The CDR3 loop reads CASSLTEIGELFF. The CDR3, as DNA: TGTGCCAGCAGCCTAACGGAAATCGGGGAGCTGTTTTTT.

This clonotype was seen many times. The chain combines TRBV12-3 or TRBV12-4 with TRBJ2-2, with 11 bases matching TRBD2. This CDR3 has 15 amino acids. V was pared by 4 bases and J by 5 bases, with 3 bases of the junction left unmatched. The CDR3 here is CASSWVAGGTGELFF. DNA for the CDR3: TGTGCCAGCAGTTGGGTAGCGGGGGGGACCGGGGAGCTGTTTTTT.

A remark on this clonotype: Mismatch with germline at one junction end may stem from a read error. The chain employs TRBV6-5 and TRBJ2-7; 9 bases fit TRBD1. The CDR3 runs to 15 residues. CDR1 is MNHEY, CDR2 SVGAGI, per germline. The CDR3 DNA reads as TGTGCCAGCACTTACGGTGGACAGGGGAATTACGAGCAGTACTTC. It yields the protein CASTYGGQGNYEQYF.

This clonotype came up many times. This rearrangement joins TRBV6-1 to TRBJ1-6; 8 bases align to TRBD1. The CDR3 spans 15 residues. V lost 4 bases and J lost 6; bases outside the gene matches: 5. From germline, CDR1 is MNHNS and CDR2 SASEGT. In DNA form, the CDR3 reads TGTGCCAGCAGTGCCGGACAGGGTGGTAATTCACCCCTCCACTTT. As protein: CASSAGQGGNSPLHF.

This clonotype was seen many times. V is TRBV20-1 and J is TRBJ1-1, with TRBD1 as a possible D gene (5 bases). The V end lost 7 bases, the J end lost 4 bases, and 16 bases lay between the germline ends. Germline V gives CDR1 DFQATT, CDR2 SNEGSKA (reference sequence). The CDR3 runs to 13 residues. CDR3 in amino acids: CSVGKGRGTEAFF. As DNA, the CDR3 is TGCAGTGTAGGAAAGGGGCGGGGCACTGAAGCTTTCTTT.

This clonotype showed up many times. V gene TRBV12-3 or TRBV12-4 combines with J gene TRBJ1-2; D is undetermined. The V and J ends lost 5 bases and 8 bases respectively, with 15 bases between them. The CDR3 length is 13 residues. The CDR3 region has the DNA TGTGCCAGCAGTGAACAAGCTCCCGGGGGCTACACCTTC. This encodes CASSEQAPGGYTF.

V and J are TRBV6-5 and TRBJ1-2; 7 nucleotides line up with TRBD1. Germline V lookup: CDR1 MNHEY, CDR2 SVGAGI. The CDR3 is 13 residues long. V was pared by 7 bases and J by 4 bases, with 6 bases of the junction left unmatched. The CDR3 DNA sequence: TGTGCCAGCATTTCGACAGGGAGCTATGGCTACACCTTC. Translation gives CASISTGSYGYTF.

This clonotype was observed at least ten times. This chain uses TRBV12-3 or TRBV12-4 with TRBJ1-1; no clear D gene. V shed 6 bases and J shed 1 base, with 15 bases lying between them. The length of the CDR3 is 15 residues. The CDR3 region is CASRRAARANTEAFF. The DNA for the CDR3 is TGTGCCAGCAGAAGAGCAGCACGGGCGAACACTGAAGCTTTCTTT.

V and J are TRBV7-8 and TRBJ1-1; unclear D gene. Looked up from germline, CDR1 is SGHVS and CDR2 is FQNEAQ. With 4 bases removed from V and 0 bases from J, the gap between germline ends came to 21 bases. This CDR3 has 18 amino acids. DNA for the CDR3: TGTGCCAGCAGCTCCCCAGCGAGCATAGGGCATTTGAACACTGAAGCTTTCTTT. It is translated as CASSSPASIGHLNTEAFF.

This clonotype was recorded a few times. The chain combines TRBV6-1 with TRBJ1-2; no clear D. Germline V lookup: CDR1 MNHNS, CDR2 SASEGT. This CDR3 is built from 12 residues. V dropped 2 bases and J dropped 5 bases, with 6 bases sitting between them. The CDR3 protein is CASSETRYGYTF. The CDR3 DNA is TGTGCCAGCAGTGAAACACGATATGGCTACACCTTC.

This clonotype was counted many times. The chain uses TRBV12-3 or TRBV12-4 and TRBJ1-1; 9 bases agree with TRBD1. The CDR3 loop spans 15 amino acids. V lost 5 bases and J lost 1; bases outside the gene matches: 5. Here the CDR3 reads CASSQSGQGNTEAFF. CDR3 coding DNA: TGTGCCAGCAGTCAATCGGGACAGGGGAACACTGAAGCTTTCTTT.

A word on this clonotype: A read error may produce the germline difference seen at one junction end. The J gene is TRBJ2-7, the V gene TRBV4-2; 8 bases match TRBD1. Germline CDR1 reads LGHNA; CDR2 reads YNFKEQ. The CDR3 runs to 14 residues. The CDR3 bases are TGTGCCAGCAGCCAAGGGACAGGGTTGTACGAGCACTACTTC. Its translation: CASSQGTGLYEHYF.